These 20 T cell receptor beta chains came from one sample sequenced in a study of blood T cell repertoires in COVID-19. The table came from immunoSEQ multiplex PCR; TCRdb's copy has only in-frame clones and leaves some out. The table lists some 150,000 clones, over 70% of them singletons. The sample consisted of peripheral blood. The receptors were sampled from a man aged 50 to 60 with active COVID-19.

This rearrangement joins TRBV3-1 (or the pseudogene TRBV3-2) to TRBJ1-2; D ambiguous. V was clipped by 1 base and J by 0 bases, with 9 bases between them. Germline-derived CDR1 and CDR2 are LGHDT and YNNKEL (reference sequence). The CDR3 is 15 amino acids. CDR3 loop: CASSQGNRANYGYTF. Written as DNA, the CDR3 is TGTGCCAGCAGCCAAGGGAACAGAGCTAACTATGGCTACACCTTC.

This clone occurred once. The V and J genes are TRBV5-1 and TRBJ2-7, with D possibly TRBD2 on 6 matching bases. The CDR3 has 15 residues. Germline loops: CDR1 SGHRS, CDR2 YFSETQ. V shed 0 bases and J shed 2 bases, with 12 bases lying between them. CDR3: CASSLGGTATYEQYF. The CDR3 coding sequence is TGCGCCAGCAGCTTGGGCGGGACGGCGACCTACGAGCAGTACTTC.

The CDR3 DNA follows: TGTGCCAGCAGCACCCACTCGTCGGGAGCGGGGGTGAGAAGGCAGTTCTTC. It translates to CASSTHSSGAGVRRQFF. The V and J genes are TRBV7-2 and TRBJ2-1; 8 nucleotides match TRBD2. The CDR3 contains 17 residues. The ends lost 5 bases at V and 12 bases at J; junction bases unmatched: 21. Germline V lookup: CDR1 SGHTA, CDR2 FQGNSA. The complete variable domain, with remaining parts taken from reference TRBV7-2 and TRBJ2-1, reads GAGVSQSPSNKVTEKGKDVELRCDPISGHTALYWYRQSLGQGLEFLIYFQGNSAPDKSGLPSDRFSAERTGGSVSTLTIQRTQQEDSAVYLCASSTHSSGAGVRRQFFGPGTRLTVL.

The chain recombines TRBV29-1 with TRBJ2-1, with 9 bases that match TRBD1. CDR1 and CDR2 (germline): SQVTM, ANQGSEA. This CDR3 has 12 residues. With 7 bases clipped from V and 9 bases from J, the junction kept 7 bases outside the gene matches. DNA of the CDR3: TGCAGCGCCGGGACAGGGAGGGGTGAGCAGTTCTTC. This codes for CSAGTGRGEQFF.

This sequence joins TRBV5-1 and TRBJ2-2, with a weak D call TRBD1 (5 bases). Germline CDR1 is SGHRS and CDR2 is YFSETQ. This CDR3 region has 16 residues. Trimming removed 0 bases from V and 8 bases from J, with 17 bases in between. The CDR3: CASSLARTSGLGELFF. The CDR3 DNA reads TGCGCCAGCAGCTTGGCAAGGACATCGGGTTTGGGGGAGCTGTTTTTT.

J is TRBJ1-4 and V is TRBV5-8, with TRBD1 matching 12 bases. This CDR3 has 17 amino acids. Germline V lookup: CDR1 SGHTS, CDR2 YDEGEE. V lost 4 bases and J lost 8; bases outside the gene matches: 12. The CDR3 region has the DNA TGTGCCAGCAGCGCCCGCTTGGGACAGGGGGCATGGGAAAAACTGTTTTTT. Translating gives CASSARLGQGAWEKLFF. The full variable domain, rest sourced from reference TRBV5-8 and TRBJ1-4, is EAGVTQSPTHLIKTRGQQATLRCSPISGHTSVYWYQQALGLGLQFLLWYDEGEERNRGNFPPRFSGRQFPNYSSELNVNALELEDSALYLCASSARLGQGAWEKLFFGSGTQLSVL.

For the CDR3, the DNA is TGTGCCATCAGTGAGTCGAGATTGGACACCGGGGAGCTGTTTTTT. It is translated as CAISESRLDTGELFF. V usage is TRBV10-3 and J usage is TRBJ2-2, with D unresolved. CDR1 ENHRY and CDR2 SYGVKD come from the germline V gene. The CDR3 runs 15 residues. V lost 0 bases and J lost 3, with 8 bases in between.

This chain joins TRBV10-3 and TRBJ1-2; unclear D gene. Germline V gene data show CDR1 as ENHRY and CDR2 as SYGVKD. The germline V and J ends were trimmed by 0 bases and 2 bases, with 13 bases remaining between them. CDR3 size: 16 residues. CDR3 in amino acids: CAISESREGPNYGYTF. The CDR3 region has the DNA TGTGCCATCAGTGAGTCAAGGGAGGGCCCCAACTATGGCTACACCTTC.

The gene calls are TRBV7-9 and TRBJ1-2; TRBD1 aligns across 9 bases. After removal of 3 bases from V and 2 bases from J, the junction contained 4 bases not matched to a gene. This CDR3 is 15 amino acids long. Germline V lookup: CDR1 SEHNR, CDR2 FQNEAQ (reference sequence). The CDR3 coding sequence is TGTGCCAGCAGCTTCACAGGGGGCTCGAACTATGGCTACACCTTC. As protein: CASSFTGGSNYGYTF.

The chain joins TRBV19 to TRBJ2-3; D gene uncertain. V was pared by 7 bases and J by 13 bases, with 12 bases between. CDR3 length equals 10 residues. Germline V lookup: CDR1 LNHDA, CDR2 SQIVND (reference sequence). This CDR3 is CASKGGLKYF. As DNA, the CDR3 is TGTGCCAGTAAAGGCGGTCTCAAGTATTTT.

This clone has only a few counts. This chain links TRBV11-2 with TRBJ1-2; D ambiguous. The ends were cut back, 4 bases at V and 3 bases at J, with 12 bases in the middle. CDR3 length: 14 residues. Germline V gives CDR1 SGHAT, CDR2 FQNNGV. The CDR3 DNA reads TGTGCCAGCAGCTCGCGGCTCTCACACTATGGCTACACCTTC. This translates into CASSSRLSHYGYTF.

The V gene is TRBV6-5, the J gene TRBJ1-4, with D tentatively TRBD1 (5 bases). This CDR3 comprises 16 residues. Germline V gene sequence: CDR1 MNHEY, CDR2 SVGAGI. V was pared by 0 bases and J by 7 bases, with 15 bases between. The DNA of the CDR3 is TGTGCCAGCAGTTACTCCGGGGGAGAGGGGAGTGAAAAACTGTTTTTT. Translating it yields CASSYSGGEGSEKLFF.

CDR3: CASSGQGDTEAFF. DNA for the CDR3: TGTGCCAGTAGTGGACAGGGGGACACTGAAGCTTTCTTT. The rearrangement uses TRBV19 and TRBJ1-1, with 10 positions matching TRBD1. J gave up 3 bases and V 5 bases, and 0 bases lay outside the gene matches. Germline values: CDR1 LNHDA, CDR2 SQIVND (reference sequence). This CDR3 comprises 13 residues. Using reference TRBV19 and TRBJ1-1 for the parts outside the CDR3, the full variable domain is DGGITQSPKYLFRKEGQNVTLSCEQNLNHDAMYWYRQDPGQGLRLIYYSQIVNDFQKGDIAEGYSVSREKKESFPLTVTSAQKNPTAFYLCASSGQGDTEAFFGQGTRLTVV.

V and J are TRBV28 and TRBJ2-7; TRBD1 matches 8 bases. The CDR3 length is 14 residues. The ends lost 5 bases at V and 1 base at J; junction bases unmatched: 4. Germline CDR1 MDHEN, CDR2 SYDVKM. This CDR3 is CASSQDRVSYEQYF. The CDR3 nucleotides are TGTGCCAGCAGTCAGGACAGGGTATCCTACGAGCAGTACTTC.

The chain carries TRBV19 and TRBJ1-1; 10 nucleotides agree with TRBD1. Trimming cost V 1 base and J 11 bases; bases outside gene matches: 7. The germline V gene encodes CDR1 LNHDA and CDR2 SQIVND (reference sequence). The CDR3 sequence is 14 residues long. The CDR3 here is CASSIAPGQGRAFF. CDR3 nucleotide sequence: TGTGCCAGTAGTATAGCCCCGGGACAGGGGAGGGCTTTCTTT.

V is TRBV2 and J is TRBJ2-5; 7 bases are a match to TRBD2. This CDR3 has 15 residues. CDR1 is SNHLY and CDR2 is FYNNEI in the germline V gene. J gave up 5 bases and V 1 base, and 7 bases lay outside the gene matches. This CDR3 is CASSEESGGGETQYF. The CDR3 nucleotides read TGTGCCAGCAGTGAAGAGTCGGGGGGAGGGGAGACCCAGTACTTC.

This clone occurred once. This rearrangement joins TRBV27 to TRBJ1-5, with 10 bases fitting TRBD1. This CDR3 spans 14 amino acids. The V and J ends lost 3 bases and 5 bases, in that order; junction bases with no gene match: 1. CDR1 and CDR2 (germline): MNHEY, SMNVEV (reference sequence). The CDR3 region has the DNA TGTGCCAGCAGTTTGACAGGGGGCGATCAGCCCCAGCATTTT. It translates to CASSLTGGDQPQHF.

The V and J genes are TRBV15 and TRBJ1-2; D remains unclear. The CDR3 sequence is 14 residues long. V was cut by 0 bases and J by 0 bases, with 5 bases left in between. CDR1 is LNHNV and CDR2 is YYDKDF in the germline V gene (reference sequence). Here the CDR3 reads CATSRDLTNYGYTF. CDR3 nucleotide sequence: TGTGCCACCAGCAGAGATCTTACTAACTATGGCTACACCTTC.

The chain is built from TRBV5-6 and TRBJ1-2, with D perhaps matching TRBD1 (5 bases). Trimming stripped 4 bases from V and 2 bases from J, with 18 bases between. The CDR3 runs 16 residues. Germline CDR1 is SGHDT and CDR2 is YYEEEE. CDR3 region: CASSARGSGLNYGYTF. The CDR3 DNA follows: TGTGCCAGCAGCGCCCGGGGGTCGGGGCTGAACTATGGCTACACCTTC.

In DNA, the CDR3 is TGTGCCAGCAGTAGGGGCGGGAGCTACAATGAGCAGTTCTTC. Encoded protein: CASSRGGSYNEQFF. The V and J genes are TRBV7-2 and TRBJ2-1; TRBD2 matches at 7 bases. Germline V gene lookup returns CDR1 SGHTA and CDR2 FQGNSA. Germline trimming cut 6 bases from V and 3 bases from J; bases unmatched to any gene: 5. The CDR3 sequence is 14 residues long.